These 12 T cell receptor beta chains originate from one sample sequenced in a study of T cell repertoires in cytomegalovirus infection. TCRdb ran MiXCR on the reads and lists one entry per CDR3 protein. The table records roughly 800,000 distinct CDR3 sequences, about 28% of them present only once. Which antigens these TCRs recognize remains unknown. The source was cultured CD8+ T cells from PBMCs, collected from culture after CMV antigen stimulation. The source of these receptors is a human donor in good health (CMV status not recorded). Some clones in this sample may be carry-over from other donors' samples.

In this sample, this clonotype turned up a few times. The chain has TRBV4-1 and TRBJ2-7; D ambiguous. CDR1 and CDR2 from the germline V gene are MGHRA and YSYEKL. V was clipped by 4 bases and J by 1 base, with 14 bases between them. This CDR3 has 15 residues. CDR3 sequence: CASSPGSLLSYEQYF. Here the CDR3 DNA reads TGCGCCAGCAGCCCCGGGTCCCTCCTTTCCTACGAGCAGTACTTC.

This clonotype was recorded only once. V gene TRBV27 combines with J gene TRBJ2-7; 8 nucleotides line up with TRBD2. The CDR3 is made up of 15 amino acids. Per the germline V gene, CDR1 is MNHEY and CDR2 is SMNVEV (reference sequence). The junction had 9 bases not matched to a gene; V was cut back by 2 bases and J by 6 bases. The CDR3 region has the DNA TGTGCCAGCAGTTTAACGGGGGGGGGTTTCGGCGAGCAGTACGTC. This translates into CASSLTGGGFGEQYV.

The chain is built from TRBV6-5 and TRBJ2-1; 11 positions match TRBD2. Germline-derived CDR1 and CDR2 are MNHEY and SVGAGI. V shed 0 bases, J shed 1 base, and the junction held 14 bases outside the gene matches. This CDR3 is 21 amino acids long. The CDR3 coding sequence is TGTGCCAGCAGTTACTCGAAGTTTGTGGTAGCGGGGGGGCTGTCCTACAATGAGCAGTTCTTC. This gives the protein CASSYSKFVVAGGLSYNEQFF.

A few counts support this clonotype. CDR3 bases: TGTGCCAGCAGTCTCCAGGGCCCCTCTGGAAACACCATATATTTT. Its translation: CASSLQGPSGNTIYF. The rearrangement uses TRBV12-3 or TRBV12-4 and TRBJ1-3; TRBD1 is a possible D gene (5 bases). The V gene lost 5 bases and the J gene lost 0 bases, with 11 bases spanning the gap. The CDR3 totals 15 residues.

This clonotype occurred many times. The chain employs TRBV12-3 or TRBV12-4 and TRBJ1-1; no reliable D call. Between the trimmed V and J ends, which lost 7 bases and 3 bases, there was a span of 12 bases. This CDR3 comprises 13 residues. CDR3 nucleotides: TGTGCCAGCATTTCGGCTCGGGACACTGAAGCTTTCTTT. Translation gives CASISARDTEAFF.

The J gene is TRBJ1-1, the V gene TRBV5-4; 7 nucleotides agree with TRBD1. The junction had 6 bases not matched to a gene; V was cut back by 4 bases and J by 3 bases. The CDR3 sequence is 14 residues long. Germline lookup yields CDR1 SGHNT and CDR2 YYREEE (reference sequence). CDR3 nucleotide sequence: TGTGCCAGCAGCAACGGACAGGTTGACACTGAAGCTTTCTTT. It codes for CASSNGQVDTEAFF. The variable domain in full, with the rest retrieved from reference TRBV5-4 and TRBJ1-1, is ETGVTQSPTHLIKTRGQQVTLRCSSQSGHNTVSWYQQALGQGPQFIFQYYREEENGRGNFPPRFSGLQFPNYSSELNVNALELDDSALYLCASSNGQVDTEAFFGQGTRLTVV.

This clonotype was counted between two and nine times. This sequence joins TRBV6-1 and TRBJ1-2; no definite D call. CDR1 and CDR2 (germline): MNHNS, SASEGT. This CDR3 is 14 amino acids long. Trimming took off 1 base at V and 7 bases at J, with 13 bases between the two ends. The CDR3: CASSEVITLSGYTF. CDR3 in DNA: TGTGCCAGCAGTGAAGTAATCACATTGAGTGGCTACACCTTC.

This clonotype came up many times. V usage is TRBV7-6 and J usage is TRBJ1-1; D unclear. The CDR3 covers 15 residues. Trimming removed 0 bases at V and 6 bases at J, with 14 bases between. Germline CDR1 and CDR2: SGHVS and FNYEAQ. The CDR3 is CASSLALGVFPEAFF. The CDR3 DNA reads TGTGCCAGCAGCTTAGCCCTCGGGGTATTCCCTGAAGCTTTCTTT.

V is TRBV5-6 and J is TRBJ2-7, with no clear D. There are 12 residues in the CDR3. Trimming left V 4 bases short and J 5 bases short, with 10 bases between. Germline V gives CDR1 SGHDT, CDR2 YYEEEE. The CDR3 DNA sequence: TGTGCCAGCAGCCTAACAGAGGACGAGCAGTACTTC. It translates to CASSLTEDEQYF.

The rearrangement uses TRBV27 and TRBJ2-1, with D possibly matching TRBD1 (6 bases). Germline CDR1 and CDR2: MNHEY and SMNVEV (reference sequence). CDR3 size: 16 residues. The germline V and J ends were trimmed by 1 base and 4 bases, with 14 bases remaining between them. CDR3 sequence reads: CASSLFVPGAYNEQFF. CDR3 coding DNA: TGTGCCAGCAGTTTATTCGTACCAGGGGCTTACAATGAGCAGTTCTTC.

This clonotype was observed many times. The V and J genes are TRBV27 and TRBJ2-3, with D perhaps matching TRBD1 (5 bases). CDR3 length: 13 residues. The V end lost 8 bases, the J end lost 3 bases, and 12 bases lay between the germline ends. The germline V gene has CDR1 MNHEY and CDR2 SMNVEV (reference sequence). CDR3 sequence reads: CASSTGGTDTQYF. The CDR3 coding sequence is TGTGCCAGCTCCACAGGTGGTACAGATACGCAGTATTTT.

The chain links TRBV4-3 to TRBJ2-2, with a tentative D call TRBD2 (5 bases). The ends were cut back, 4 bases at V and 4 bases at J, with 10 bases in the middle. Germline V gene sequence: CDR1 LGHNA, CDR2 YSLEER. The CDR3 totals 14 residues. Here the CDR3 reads CASSPRRLTGELFF. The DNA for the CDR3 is TGCGCCAGCAGCCCAAGGAGGCTCACCGGGGAGCTGTTTTTT.